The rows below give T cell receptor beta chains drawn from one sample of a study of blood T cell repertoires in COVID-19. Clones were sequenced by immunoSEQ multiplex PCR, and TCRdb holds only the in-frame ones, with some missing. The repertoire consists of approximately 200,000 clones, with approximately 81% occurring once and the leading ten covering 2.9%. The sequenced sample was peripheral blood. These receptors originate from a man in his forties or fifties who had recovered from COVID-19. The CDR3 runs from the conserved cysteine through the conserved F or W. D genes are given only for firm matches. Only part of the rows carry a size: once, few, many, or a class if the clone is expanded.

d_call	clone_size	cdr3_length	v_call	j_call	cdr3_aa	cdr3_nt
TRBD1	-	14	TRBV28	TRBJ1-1	CASSLTGADTEAFF	TGTGCCAGCAGTTTAACAGGGGCGGACACTGAAGCTTTCTTT
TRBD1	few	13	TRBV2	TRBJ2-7	CASRYRGLSEQYF	TGTGCCAGCCGATACAGGGGGCTCTCCGAGCAGTACTTC
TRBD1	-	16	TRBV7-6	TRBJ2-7	CASSLAQDRGLHEQYF	TGTGCCAGCAGCTTAGCGCAAGACAGGGGGTTACACGAGCAGTACTTC
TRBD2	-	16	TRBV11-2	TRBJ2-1	CASTIGGLAGVHEQFF	TGTGCCAGCACCATAGGGGGACTAGCGGGAGTTCATGAGCAGTTCTTC
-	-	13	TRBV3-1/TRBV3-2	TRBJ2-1	CASSQDGDNEQFF	TGTGCCAGCAGCCAAGACGGGGACAATGAGCAGTTCTTC
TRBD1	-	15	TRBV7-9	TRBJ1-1	CASSLGQGARTEAFF	TGTGCCAGCAGCCTAGGACAGGGGGCGAGAACTGAAGCTTTCTTT
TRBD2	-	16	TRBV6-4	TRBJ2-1	CASSDAAGGLRREQFF	TGTGCCAGCAGTGATGCCGCGGGAGGCCTGAGGCGTGAGCAGTTCTTC
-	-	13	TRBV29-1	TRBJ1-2	CSVGKQDTYGYTF	TGCAGCGTGGGTAAACAGGATACATATGGCTACACCTTC
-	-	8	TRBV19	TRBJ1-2	CATDGYTF	TGTGCCACTGATGGCTACACCTTC
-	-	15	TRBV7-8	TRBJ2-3	CASRPGVGGTDTQYF	TGTGCCAGCAGACCAGGGGTCGGAGGCACAGATACGCAGTATTTT